The 21 T cell receptor beta chains listed next were all sequenced from one sample in a study of cytomegalovirus exposure and HLA in healthy donors. Libraries were prepared by immunoSEQ multiplex PCR; TCRdb keeps only in-frame clonotypes and omits some of them. The table has around 160,000 clones, over 80% seen once. Sequences were obtained from PBMCs. The receptor source for this set is a man between 25 and 39 years old in good health and CMV-seropositive.

The chain combines TRBV6-6 with TRBJ1-4; 7 bases agree with TRBD1. The germline CDR1 and CDR2 sequences are MNHNY and SVGAGI (reference sequence). This CDR3 has 15 amino acids. Trimming removed 4 bases from V and 0 bases from J; junction bases left unmatched: 2. CDR3 sequence: CASSWQGATNEKLFF. In DNA form, the CDR3 reads TGTGCCAGCAGTTGGCAGGGGGCAACTAATGAAAAACTGTTTTTT.

CDR3 loop: CASRDTPRNEQFF. CDR3 nucleotide sequence: TGTGCCAGCAGAGACACACCTCGCAATGAGCAGTTCTTC. V is TRBV27 and J is TRBJ2-1; D is unclear. With 6 bases removed from V and 6 bases from J, the gap between germline ends came to 12 bases. The CDR3 extends over 13 amino acids. Germline CDR1 and CDR2: MNHEY and SMNVEV (reference sequence).

This chain joins TRBV5-6 and TRBJ2-4; 10 bases line up with TRBD2. The germline V gene has CDR1 SGHDT and CDR2 YYEEEE. The CDR3 extends over 16 amino acids. V trimming: 4 bases; J trimming: 1 base; junction bases outside the gene matches: 5. DNA of the CDR3: TGTGCCAGCAGCCCGCAGACTAGCGGGGCCAAAAACATTCAGTACTTC. Protein: CASSPQTSGAKNIQYF.

The chain uses TRBV4-3 and TRBJ1-2; D remains ambiguous. The CDR3 contains 15 residues. Trimming cost V 0 bases and J 2 bases, with 10 bases left between them. Germline CDR1 is LGHNA and CDR2 is YSLEER. Written as DNA, the CDR3 is TGCGCCAGCAGCCAAGATGCGGGAAAGAACTATGGCTACACCTTC. Translation gives CASSQDAGKNYGYTF.

The gene calls are TRBV19 and TRBJ1-2; the match to TRBD1 covers 10 bases. From germline, CDR1 is LNHDA and CDR2 SQIVND (reference sequence). The CDR3 spans 14 residues. V lost 4 bases, J lost 6 bases, and 5 bases stayed unmatched. This CDR3 reads CASSSRQGADGYTF. The DNA of the CDR3 is TGTGCCAGTAGTAGTCGACAGGGGGCGGATGGCTACACCTTC.

The chain combines TRBV9 with TRBJ2-7, with 9 bases that match TRBD1. V lost 4 bases, J lost 7 bases, and 9 bases stayed unmatched. Germline V gene lookup returns CDR1 SGDLS and CDR2 YYNGEE. The CDR3 totals 14 residues. CDR3 in DNA: TGTGCCAGCAGCCTCCGGGACAGGGTGGGGGAGCAGTACTTC. Amino acid sequence: CASSLRDRVGEQYF.

The chain joins TRBV6-5 to TRBJ2-7, with 10 positions matching TRBD2. The germline V gene encodes CDR1 MNHEY and CDR2 SVGAGI. The CDR3 runs to 15 residues. The V and J ends lost 3 bases and 3 bases, in that order; junction bases with no gene match: 5. CDR3 amino acids: CASSYGPSGGYEQYF. The CDR3 DNA follows: TGTGCCAGCAGTTATGGGCCTAGCGGGGGCTACGAGCAGTACTTC.

V usage is TRBV2 and J usage is TRBJ2-1; tentatively, D is TRBD2 (5 bases). Germline V gene lookup returns CDR1 SNHLY and CDR2 FYNNEI. The CDR3 has 13 amino acids. The ends were cut back, 4 bases at V and 7 bases at J, with 11 bases in the middle. The CDR3, as DNA: TGTGCCAGCAGTGTAGACTACGCGAATGAGCAGTTCTTC. Translated, it gives CASSVDYANEQFF.

The chain has TRBV11-3 and TRBJ2-5, with D tentatively TRBD1 (5 bases). The CDR3 sequence is 12 residues long. Trimming stripped 6 bases from V and 5 bases from J, with 10 bases between. Looked up from germline, CDR1 is SGHNT and CDR2 is YENEEA. The CDR3 protein is CASSLKGETQYF. In DNA form, the CDR3 reads TGTGCCAGCAGTCTAAAGGGGGAGACCCAGTACTTC.

The table lists this clone with a few counts. The chain has TRBV5-1 and TRBJ1-2; D gene uncertain. The CDR3 is 15 amino acids. Trimming took 1 base from V and 4 from J, leaving 14 bases between them. Germline V lookup: CDR1 SGHRS, CDR2 YFSETQ. In DNA, the CDR3 is TGCGCCAGCAGCTTGTTTCAGGCTCAAGGCTATGGCTACACCTTC. It codes for CASSLFQAQGYGYTF.

With respect to this clone: Relative to the germline gene, one junction end is altered; a read error may explain this. Other nucleotide sequences in the sample specify the same CDR3. The CDR3 loop reads CASSHRGTNSPLHF. CDR3 in DNA: TGTGCTAGCAGCCACAGGGGGACCAATTCACCCCTCCACTTT. V usage is TRBV7-6 and J usage is TRBJ1-6; 8 bases match TRBD1. CDR3 length equals 14 residues. Germline loops: CDR1 SGHVS, CDR2 FNYEAQ.

This chain connects TRBV30 to TRBJ1-5; maybe TRBD1 (6 bases). Germline CDR1 is GTSNPN and CDR2 is SVGIG (reference sequence). V lost 3 bases to trimming and J lost 3 bases, with 15 bases between them. This CDR3 contains 15 residues. The CDR3 region is CAWRETGNYNQPQHF. The CDR3 nucleotides read TGTGCCTGGAGAGAAACAGGGAACTACAATCAGCCCCAGCATTTT.

Comments on this clone: This sample also contains other DNA sequences that code for the same CDR3. The genes are TRBV18 and TRBJ1-2; 9 bases align to TRBD1. The junction had 2 bases not matched to a gene; V was cut back by 3 bases and J by 3 bases. CDR1 is KGHSH, CDR2 LQKENI, per germline. The CDR3 runs to 14 residues. CDR3 loop: CASSPGQGYYGYTF. Written as DNA, the CDR3 is TGTGCCAGCTCACCCGGACAGGGGTACTATGGCTACACCTTC.

The rearrangement joins TRBV6-5 to TRBJ2-7; TRBD1 agrees at 7 bases. V was pared by 0 bases and J by 3 bases, with 8 bases of the junction left unmatched. This CDR3 comprises 16 residues. Germline CDR1 is MNHEY and CDR2 is SVGAGI. For the CDR3, the DNA is TGTGCCAGCAGTTACTCGAGGGGACAGACATTCTACGAGCAGTACTTC. It specifies CASSYSRGQTFYEQYF.

V usage is TRBV10-1 and J usage is TRBJ2-3; 8 bases fit TRBD1. V shed 3 bases, J shed 2 bases, and the junction held 7 bases outside the gene matches. This CDR3 has 16 residues. CDR1 is WNHNN, CDR2 SYGVQD, per germline (reference sequence). The CDR3 reads CASSDNRGISTDTQYF. DNA of the CDR3: TGCGCCAGCAGTGATAACAGGGGGATCTCCACAGATACGCAGTATTTT.

The rearrangement links TRBV19 to TRBJ1-2, with TRBD1 as a possible D gene (6 bases). Germline lookup yields CDR1 LNHDA and CDR2 SQIVND (reference sequence). V gave up 4 bases and J gave up 3 bases, with 15 bases separating them. This CDR3 spans 15 amino acids. CDR3 amino acids: CASSTTVGAYYGYTF. The CDR3 nucleotides are TGTGCCAGTAGTACCACAGTGGGGGCATACTATGGCTACACCTTC.

This sequence joins TRBV5-1 and TRBJ2-1; D is undetermined. This CDR3 has 15 amino acids. Trimming cost V 2 bases and J 6 bases, with 15 bases left between them. From germline, CDR1 is SGHRS and CDR2 YFSETQ. The CDR3 reads CASSLVRRSANEQFF. CDR3 coding DNA: TGCGCCAGCAGCTTAGTCCGGCGGAGTGCCAATGAGCAGTTCTTC.

This rearrangement joins TRBV7-9 to TRBJ1-4; possible D gene TRBD1, 6 bases. Germline V gives CDR1 SEHNR, CDR2 FQNEAQ (reference sequence). The CDR3 loop spans 15 amino acids. Trimming stripped 3 bases from V and 4 bases from J, with 12 bases between. The CDR3 DNA reads TGTGCCAGCAGCTTTAACAGGGCCTATAATGAAAAACTGTTTTTT. Translated, it gives CASSFNRAYNEKLFF. Looking up the rest from reference TRBV7-9 and TRBJ1-4 gives the full variable domain: DTGVSQNPRHKITKRGQNVTFRCDPISEHNRLYWYRQTLGQGPEFLTYFQNEAQLEKSRLLSDRFSAERPKGSFSTLEIQRTEQGDSAMYLCASSFNRAYNEKLFFGSGTQLSVL.

The V and J genes are TRBV6-4 and TRBJ2-6, with 7 bases matching TRBD1. Germline CDR1 is MRHNA and CDR2 is SNTAGT. The CDR3 is 14 amino acids. The V gene end was trimmed by 4 bases and the J gene end by 3 bases; junction bases not matched to a gene: 0. CDR3 sequence: CASSGQGGANVLTF. The DNA of the CDR3 is TGTGCCAGCAGTGGACAGGGTGGGGCCAACGTCCTGACTTTC.

The chain has TRBV19 and TRBJ2-2, with D perhaps matching TRBD1 (5 bases). Between the trimmed V and J ends, which lost 6 bases and 0 bases, there was a span of 8 bases. In germline, CDR1 is LNHDA, CDR2 SQIVND (reference sequence). The CDR3 consists of 14 residues. The CDR3 region has the DNA TGTGCCAGTAGGCCAGGGCCGAACACCGGGGAGCTGTTTTTT. It yields the protein CASRPGPNTGELFF.

The chain carries TRBV5-1 and TRBJ2-5; the match to TRBD1 covers 7 bases. J lost 4 bases, V lost 2 bases, and 8 bases had no gene match. The germline V gene encodes CDR1 SGHRS and CDR2 YFSETQ. CDR3 length: 15 amino acids. CDR3 protein: CASSFRQGGGETQYF. The CDR3 nucleotides read TGCGCCAGCAGCTTTCGACAGGGTGGGGGAGAGACCCAGTACTTC.